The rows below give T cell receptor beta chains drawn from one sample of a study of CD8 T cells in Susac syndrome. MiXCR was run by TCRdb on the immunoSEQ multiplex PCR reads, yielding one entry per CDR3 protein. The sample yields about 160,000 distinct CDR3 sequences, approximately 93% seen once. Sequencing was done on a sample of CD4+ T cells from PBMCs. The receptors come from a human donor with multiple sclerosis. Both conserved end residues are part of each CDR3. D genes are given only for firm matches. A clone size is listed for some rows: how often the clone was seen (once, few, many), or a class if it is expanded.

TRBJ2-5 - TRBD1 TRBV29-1 TGCAGCGTTGAAGGGACAGGGGCGGGAGAGACCCAGTACTTC CSVEGTGAGETQYF
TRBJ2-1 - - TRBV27 TGTGCCAGCAGCCTTAACGTCTACAATGAGCAGTTCTTC CASSLNVYNEQFF
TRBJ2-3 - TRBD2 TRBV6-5 TGTGCCAGCAGTTATTCCGGACTAGCGGGAGCCACAGATACGCAGTATTTT CASSYSGLAGATDTQYF
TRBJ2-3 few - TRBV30 TGTGCCTGGAGTGTACGCAGGGCAGATACGCAGTATTTT CAWSVRRADTQYF
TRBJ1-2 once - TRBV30 TGTGCCTGGAGTGCGGGCTCCGGGGCGTACACCTTC CAWSAGSGAYTF
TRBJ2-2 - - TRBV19 TGTGCCAGTAGTAACTCCGGAGCCGCCGGGGAGCTGTTTTTT CASSNSGAAGELFF
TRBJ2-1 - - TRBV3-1 TGTGCCAGCAGCCAAGTCAGAAACAATGAGCAGTTCTTC CASSQVRNNEQFF
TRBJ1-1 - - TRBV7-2 TGTGCCAGCAGCTTAGGGGCAACCACTGAAGCTTTCTTT CASSLGATTEAFF
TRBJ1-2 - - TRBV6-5 TGTGCCAGCAGTCACGCATGGCCGGGGTATGGCTACACCTTC CASSHAWPGYGYTF
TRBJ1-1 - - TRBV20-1 TGCAGTGCTAGACGGGCAGAGGGTGGGGCTGAAGCTTTCTTT CSARRAEGGAEAFF
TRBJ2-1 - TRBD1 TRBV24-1 TGTGCCACCAGTGATTACAGGGGTGAAGTGAATGAGCAGTTCTTC CATSDYRGEVNEQFF
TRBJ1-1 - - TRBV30 TGTGCCTGGAGTGTACCAGGCAGCACTGAAGCTTTCTTT CAWSVPGSTEAFF
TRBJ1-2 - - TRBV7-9 TGTGCCAGCAGCTTAGGGGTTGCGGGTGCGTTCGGCTACACCTTC CASSLGVAGAFGYTF
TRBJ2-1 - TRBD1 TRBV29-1 TGCAGCGCACAGGGGGGCGGTGAGCAGTTCTTC CSAQGGGEQFF
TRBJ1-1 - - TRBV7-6 TGTGCCAGCAGCCAAGACAGAGACGCGAACACTGAAGCTTTCTTT CASSQDRDANTEAFF
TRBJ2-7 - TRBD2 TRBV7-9 TGTGCCAGCAGCTTAGGGGGACTAACTGCCGAGCAGTACTTC CASSLGGLTAEQYF
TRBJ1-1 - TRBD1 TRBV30 TGTGCCTGTAGACAGGGGGATACTGAAGCTTTCTTT CACRQGDTEAFF
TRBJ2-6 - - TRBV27 TGTGCCAGCAGTCTTAACTCTGGGGCCAACGTCCTGACTTTC CASSLNSGANVLTF
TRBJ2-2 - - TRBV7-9 TGTGCCAGCAGCCCCCCTCGGTCGAACACCGGGGAGCTGTTTTTT CASSPPRSNTGELFF
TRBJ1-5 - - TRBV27 TGTGCCAGCAGTCCTACCAGGGGACGCCAGCCCCAGCATTTT CASSPTRGRQPQHF
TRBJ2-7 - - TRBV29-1 TGCAGCGTTTCAACAGACGGAGCCTACGAGCAGTACTTC CSVSTDGAYEQYF
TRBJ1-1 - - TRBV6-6 TGTGCCAGCGAGGAGGGGCGCCCCACTGAAGCTTTCTTT CASEEGRPTEAFF
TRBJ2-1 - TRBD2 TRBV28 TGTGCCAGCAGTTTATGGGGCGCTAGCGGTTCCTACAATGAGCAGTTCTTC CASSLWGASGSYNEQFF
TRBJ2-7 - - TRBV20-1 TGCAGTGCTTCAGGGTACGAGCAGTACTTC CSASGYEQYF
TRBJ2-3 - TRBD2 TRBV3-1 TGTGCCAGCAGCCCGGGACTAGCGGGATACACAGATACGCAGTATTTT CASSPGLAGYTDTQYF
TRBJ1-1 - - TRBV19 TGTGCCAGTCGCCCCATCGACAGGAACACTGAAGCTTTCTTT CASRPIDRNTEAFF
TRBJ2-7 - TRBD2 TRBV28 TGTGCCAGCAGTTTGACTAGCGGGAGCCTGAGTGAGCAGTACTTC CASSLTSGSLSEQYF
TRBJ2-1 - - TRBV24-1 TGTGCCACCAGTGATTACGGCCGGGCCGATGAGCAGTTCTTC CATSDYGRADEQFF
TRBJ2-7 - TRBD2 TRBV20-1 TGCAGTGCGGCGGGGACTAGCGGAAACTACGAGCAGTACTTC CSAAGTSGNYEQYF
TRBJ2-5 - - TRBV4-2 TGTGCCAGCAGCCAAGATCGAGAGCGGAAAGAGACCCAGTACTTC CASSQDRERKETQYF
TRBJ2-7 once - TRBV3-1 TGTGCCAGCAGCCTTACCGGCCACGCGGAGGAGCAGTACTTC CASSLTGHAEEQYF
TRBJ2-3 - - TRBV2 TGTGCCAGCAGTGGGATGGATACGCAGTATTTT CASSGMDTQYF
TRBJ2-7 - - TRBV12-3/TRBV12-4 TGTGCCAGCCGGAGGGACACCATCTCCTACGAGCAGTACTTC CASRRDTISYEQYF
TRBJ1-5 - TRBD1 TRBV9 TGTGCCAGCAGCCTAACAGGGGAGGACCAGCCCCAGCATTTT CASSLTGEDQPQHF
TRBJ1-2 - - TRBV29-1 TGCAGCCTGGGACGGGACTGGGGCTACACCTTC CSLGRDWGYTF
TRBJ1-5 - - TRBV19 TGTGCCAGTAGTGGCACTAGGGGAGTCGGTCAGCCCCAGCATTTT CASSGTRGVGQPQHF
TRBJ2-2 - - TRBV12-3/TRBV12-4 TGTGCCAGCAGTTTTTACACCTCCACCGGGGAGCTGTTTTTT CASSFYTSTGELFF
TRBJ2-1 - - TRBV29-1 TGCAGCGTCCTCATCCCTGGAGGGAGAGGGTTGTCCTACAATGAGCAGTTCTTC CSVLIPGGRGLSYNEQFF
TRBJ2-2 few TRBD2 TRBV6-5 TGTGCCAGCAGTTACTCGTTTGCTAGCGGGACCGGGGAGCTGTTTTTT CASSYSFASGTGELFF
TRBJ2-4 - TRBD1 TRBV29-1 TGCAGCGCTATCCTAAACAGGGGAGAGGACATTCAGTACTTC CSAILNRGEDIQYF
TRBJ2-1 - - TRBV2 TGTGCCAGCAGACAGCAGGGTGAGCAGTTCTTC CASRQQGEQFF
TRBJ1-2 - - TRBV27 TGTGCCAGCAGCCGAGAGAAAGGACCCAACTATGGCTACACCTTC CASSREKGPNYGYTF
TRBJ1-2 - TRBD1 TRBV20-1 TGCAGTGCTAGCCCTCGACAGGGTAACTATGGCTACACCTTC CSASPRQGNYGYTF
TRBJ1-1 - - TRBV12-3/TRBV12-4 TGTGCCGACCGTATGAACACTGAAGCTTTCTTT CADRMNTEAFF
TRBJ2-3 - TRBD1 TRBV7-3 TGTGCCAGCAGCCAAAATACAGGGGCAGATACGCAGTATTTT CASSQNTGADTQYF
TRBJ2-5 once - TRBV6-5 TGTGCCAGCAGTCTCAGGGGAGCGACCCAGTACTTC CASSLRGATQYF
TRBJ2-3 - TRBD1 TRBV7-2 TGTGCCAGCAGCCCAATCCTACAGGGGGATACGCAGTATTTT CASSPILQGDTQYF